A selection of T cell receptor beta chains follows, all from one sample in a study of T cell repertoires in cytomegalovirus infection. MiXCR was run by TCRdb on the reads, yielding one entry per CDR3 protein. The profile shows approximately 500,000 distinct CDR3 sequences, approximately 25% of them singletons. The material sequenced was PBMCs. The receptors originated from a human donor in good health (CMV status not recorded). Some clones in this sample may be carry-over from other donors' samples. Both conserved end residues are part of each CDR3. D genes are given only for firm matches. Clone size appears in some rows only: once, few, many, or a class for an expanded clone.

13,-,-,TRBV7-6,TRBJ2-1,CASNLTTLSEQFF,TGTGCCAGCAACCTCACGACTCTGTCCGAGCAGTTCTTC
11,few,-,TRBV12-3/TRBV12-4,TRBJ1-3,CASERGNTIYF,TGTGCCAGCGAGAGGGGAAACACCATATATTTT
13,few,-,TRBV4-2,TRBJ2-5,CASSQVTAETQYF,TGTGCCAGCAGCCAAGTCACCGCGGAGACCCAGTACTTC
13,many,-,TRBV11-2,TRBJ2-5,CASSLGTTWPEYF,TGTGCCAGCAGCTTAGGGACGACCTGGCCAGAGTACTTC
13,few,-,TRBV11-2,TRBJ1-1,CASSLLTRTEAFF,TGTGCCAGCAGCTTATTGACCAGGACCGAAGCTTTCTTT
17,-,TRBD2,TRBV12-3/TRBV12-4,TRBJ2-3,CASSLAGLASFTDTQYF,TGTGCCAGCAGTTTAGCGGGACTAGCCTCTTTCACAGATACGCAGTATTTT
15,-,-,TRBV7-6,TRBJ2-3,CASSLAGPPMSTQYF,TGTGCCAGCAGCTTAGCGGGACCACCCATGAGTACGCAGTATTTT
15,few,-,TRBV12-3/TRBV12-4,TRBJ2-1,CASNPRGGSYNEQFF,TGTGCCAGCAACCCGAGAGGGGGCTCCTACAATGAGCAGTTCTTC
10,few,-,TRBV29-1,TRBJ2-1,CSVDNYEQFF,TGCAGCGTTGATAATTATGAGCAGTTCTTC
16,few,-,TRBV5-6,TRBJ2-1,CASSLSGAGGGNEQFF,TGTGCCAGCAGCTTATCAGGCGCAGGTGGAGGGAATGAGCAGTTCTTC
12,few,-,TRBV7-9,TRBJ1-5,CASSPHSEPQHF,TGTGCCAGCAGCCCACACTCTGAGCCCCAGCATTTT
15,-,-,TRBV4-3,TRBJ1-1,CASSQDPGRHTEAFF,TGCGCCAGCAGCCAAGACCCAGGGAGACACACTGAAGCTTTCTTT
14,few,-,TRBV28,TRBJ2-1,CASSSPFPYNEQFF,TGTGCCAGCAGCTCCCCCTTCCCCTACAATGAGCAGTTCTTC
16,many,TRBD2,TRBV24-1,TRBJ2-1,CATSDRSSGKDNEQFF,TGTGCCACCAGTGATCGATCTAGCGGGAAAGACAATGAGCAGTTCTTC
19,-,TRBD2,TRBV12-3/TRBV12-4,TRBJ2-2,CASSVTGGPASRDTGELFF,TGTGCCAGCAGTGTTACGGGAGGGCCGGCTTCGCGAGACACCGGGGAGCTGTTTTTT
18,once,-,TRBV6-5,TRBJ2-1,CASSDRAFGRLTYNEQFF,TGTGCCAGCAGTGACCGGGCGTTCGGGCGTCTGACTTACAATGAGCAGTTCTTC
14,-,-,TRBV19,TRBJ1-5,CASTPNGGYQPQHF,TGTGCCAGTACTCCCAATGGGGGCTATCAGCCCCAGCATTTT
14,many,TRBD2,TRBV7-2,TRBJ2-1,CASSWGLAGAVEFF,TGTGCCAGCAGCTGGGGACTAGCGGGAGCAGTGGAGTTCTTC
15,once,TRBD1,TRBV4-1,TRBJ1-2,CASSQRTGGSVGYTF,TGCGCCAGCAGCCAAAGGACAGGGGGAAGTGTTGGCTACACCTTC
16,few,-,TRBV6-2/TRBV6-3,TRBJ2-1,CASSLIPGSSYNEQFF,TGTGCCAGCAGTCTAATCCCGGGTAGCTCCTACAATGAGCAGTTCTTC
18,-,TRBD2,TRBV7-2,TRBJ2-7,CASTRLAASGSSFYEQYF,TGTGCCAGCACCCGCCTTGCGGCTAGCGGGAGTTCTTTTTACGAGCAGTACTTC
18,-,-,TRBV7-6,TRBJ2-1,CASSYQSPYSADHNEQFF,TGTGCCAGCAGCTACCAGTCCCCGTATAGCGCGGACCACAATGAGCAGTTCTTC
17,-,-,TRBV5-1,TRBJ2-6,CASSLRRQGSGANVLTF,TGCGCCAGCAGCTTGCGTCGCCAGGGCTCTGGGGCCAACGTCCTGACTTTC
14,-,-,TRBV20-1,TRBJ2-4,CSAREGLAKNIQYF,TGCAGTGCTAGAGAGGGGCTGGCCAAAAACATTCAGTACTTC
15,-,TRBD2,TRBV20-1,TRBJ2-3,CSARAETSVTDTQYF,TGCAGTGCTAGAGCCGAGACTAGCGTCACAGATACGCAGTATTTT
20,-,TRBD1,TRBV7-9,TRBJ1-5,CASSSKPGQGKKGKNQPQHF,TGTGCCAGCAGCTCTAAACCGGGACAGGGGAAAAAAGGGAAAAATCAGCCCCAGCATTTT
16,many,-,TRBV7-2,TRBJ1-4,CASSLGVERGHEKLFF,TGTGCCAGCAGCTTAGGTGTGGAAAGGGGCCATGAAAAACTGTTTTTT
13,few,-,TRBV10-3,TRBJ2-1,CAISESRGNEQFF,TGTGCCATCAGTGAGTCCCGTGGTAATGAGCAGTTCTTC
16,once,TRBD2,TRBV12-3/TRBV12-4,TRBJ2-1,CASSSMGGSSYNEQFF,TGTGCCAGCAGCTCAATGGGCGGGAGCTCCTACAATGAGCAGTTCTTC
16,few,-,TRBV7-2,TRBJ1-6,CASSLEVNPYNSPLHF,TGTGCCAGCAGCTTAGAAGTGAACCCCTATAATTCACCCCTCCACTTT
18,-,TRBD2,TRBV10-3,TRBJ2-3,CAISESTGGTRSTDTQYF,TGTGCCATCAGTGAGTCGACTGGCGGGACTAGGAGCACAGATACGCAGTATTTT
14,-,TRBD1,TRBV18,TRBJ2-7,CASSRTGEGYEQYF,TGTGCCAGCTCACGGACAGGGGAGGGGTACGAGCAGTACTTC
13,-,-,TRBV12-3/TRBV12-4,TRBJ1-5,CATSRQVEQPQHF,TGTGCCACCTCGAGACAGGTGGAGCAGCCCCAGCATTTT
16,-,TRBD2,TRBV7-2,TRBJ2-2,CASRAPGGAGQGELFF,TGTGCCAGCAGGGCTCCGGGAGGGGCTGGTCAGGGGGAGCTGTTTTTT
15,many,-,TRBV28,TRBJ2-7,CASSLYSSSGGEQYF,TGTGCCAGCAGTTTATACTCCTCTTCTGGGGGAGAGCAGTACTTC
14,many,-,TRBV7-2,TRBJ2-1,CASSLDKVRDEQFF,TGTGCCAGCAGCTTAGATAAGGTCAGGGATGAGCAGTTCTTC
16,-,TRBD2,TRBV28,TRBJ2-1,CASSFSPGGILYEQFF,TGTGCCAGCAGTTTCTCGCCGGGAGGCATTCTCTATGAGCAGTTCTTC
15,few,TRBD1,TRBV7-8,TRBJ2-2,CASSLGTGGDGELFF,TGTGCCAGCAGCTTGGGTACAGGGGGCGACGGGGAGCTGTTTTTT
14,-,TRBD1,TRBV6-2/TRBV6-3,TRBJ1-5,CASSPTGGWQPQHF,TGTGCCAGCAGCCCCACAGGGGGTTGGCAGCCCCAGCATTTT
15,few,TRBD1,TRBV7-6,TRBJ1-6,CASSGLGQGASPLHF,TGTGCCAGCAGCGGGCTTGGACAGGGGGCGTCACCCCTCCACTTT
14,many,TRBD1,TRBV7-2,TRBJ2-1,CASLEDRPYNEQFF,TGTGCCAGCCTAGAGGACAGGCCCTACAATGAGCAGTTCTTC
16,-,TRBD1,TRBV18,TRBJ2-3,CASSPRGTGGKDTQYF,TGTGCCAGCTCACCACGGGGGACAGGGGGGAAAGATACGCAGTATTTT
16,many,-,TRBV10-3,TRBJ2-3,CAISPGTHQSTDTQYF,TGTGCCATCAGTCCCGGGACCCATCAGAGCACAGATACGCAGTATTTT
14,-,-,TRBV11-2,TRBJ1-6,CASSLEGTLMALHF,TGTGCCAGCAGCTTAGAAGGGACCCTTATGGCCCTCCACTTT
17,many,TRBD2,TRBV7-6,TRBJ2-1,CASSLVGLGPSYNEQFF,TGTGCCAGCAGCTTAGTGGGACTAGGTCCTTCCTACAATGAGCAGTTCTTC
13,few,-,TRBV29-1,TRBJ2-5,CSARGRVDGTQYF,TGCAGCGCCAGGGGTCGGGTCGACGGGACCCAGTACTTC
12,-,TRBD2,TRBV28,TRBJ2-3,CASVAGGDTQYF,TGTGCCAGCGTCGCGGGAGGAGATACGCAGTATTTT
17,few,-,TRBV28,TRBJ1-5,CASSLSQEGFGLQPQHF,TGTGCCAGCAGTTTAAGTCAGGAAGGGTTCGGGTTACAGCCCCAGCATTTT
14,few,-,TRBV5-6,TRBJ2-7,CASSLAGSPYEQYF,TGTGCCAGCAGCTTGGCTGGTAGCCCCTACGAGCAGTACTTC
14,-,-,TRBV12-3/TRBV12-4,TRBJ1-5,CASSPGTKVQPQHF,TGTGCCAGCAGTCCCGGGACCAAGGTTCAGCCCCAGCATTTT
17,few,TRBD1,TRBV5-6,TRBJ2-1,CASSLERFGTGANEQFF,TGTGCCAGCAGCTTGGAGCGATTCGGGACAGGGGCAAACGAGCAGTTCTTC
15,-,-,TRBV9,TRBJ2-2,CASSVGGVFTGELFF,TGTGCCAGCAGCGTAGGAGGAGTGTTTACCGGGGAGCTGTTTTTT
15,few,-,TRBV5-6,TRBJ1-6,CASSWGPGSASPLHF,TGTGCCAGCAGCTGGGGCCCGGGCTCCGCTTCACCCCTCCACTTT